Listed here is a single T cell receptor (beta chain). These data come from a study of blood T cell repertoires in COVID-19. Turning to the study itself: COVID-19 samples from acute and convalescent phases originated in the United States, Italy and Spain. Sample material is recorded as cDNA or gDNA derived from T cells, B-cell-depleted T cells, or PBMCs.

TCRdb's copy holds only in-frame clones and misses some; the assay was immunoSEQ multiplex PCR. This table has 200,000 to 250,000 clones, approximately 83% appearing once. This CDR3 has 15 amino acids. Per the germline V gene, CDR1 is SEHNR and CDR2 is FQNEAQ (reference sequence). With V trimmed by 5 bases and J by 15 bases, 10 bases remained unmatched. Enrolled through a virtual design, the participants were between about 18 and 89 years of age and came from about two dozen US areas. The chain has TRBV7-9 and TRBJ2-1; 16 bases agree with TRBD2. The sequence derives from a woman aged 40 to 50 with acute COVID-19. The sequenced sample consisted of PBMCs or T cells enriched from blood (not recorded which). For the CDR3, the DNA is TGTGCCAGCAGCCCTGGGACTAGCGGGAGGGCCCTCCCGTTCTTC. This codes for CASSPGTSGRALPFF.